This entry lists 8 T cell receptor beta chains sequenced from one sample in a study of vaccination and CD4 T cells after COVID-19. Noted treatment: approximately nine-day PBMC culture with coronavirus spike peptide pools or control peptides (ViraFEST assay). Cultured CD4+ T cell DNA underwent sequencing with the Oncomine TCR Beta short-read assay. TCRdb recomputed calls from the PCR reads with MiXCR, one row per CDR3 protein. This table holds about 15,000 distinct CDR3 sequences, 50% to 55% found once. No antigen has been identified for these receptors. Input material: CD4+ T cells from blood, cultured in vitro. These receptors were taken from a human donor who had recovered from COVID-19.

The chain joins TRBV19 to TRBJ2-1; TRBD2 might be the D (7 bases). Trimming removed 6 bases at V and 0 bases at J, with 18 bases between. CDR3 size: 17 residues. Germline V CDR1 and CDR2: LNHDA, SQIVND (reference sequence). The chain's CDR3 is CASSRNRGGLSYNEQFF. The CDR3 bases are TGTGCCAGTAGCCGTAATAGGGGGGGCCTCTCCTACAATGAGCAGTTCTTC.

The chain uses TRBV7-6 and TRBJ2-7; D is unresolved. Trimming left V 5 bases short and J 0 bases short, with 14 bases between. The germline CDR1 and CDR2 sequences are SGHVS and FNYEAQ. The CDR3 loop spans 15 amino acids. The CDR3 sequence is CASSQEPQSSYEQYF. CDR3 sequence (DNA): TGTGCCAGCAGCCAAGAGCCGCAAAGCTCCTACGAGCAGTACTTC.

The chain recombines TRBV19 with TRBJ2-1, with D perhaps matching TRBD1 (6 bases). V gave up 5 bases and J gave up 2 bases, with 13 bases separating them. The CDR3 runs to 15 residues. Germline assignment: CDR1 LNHDA and CDR2 SQIVND (reference sequence). The DNA for the CDR3 is TGTGCCAGTAGTTCACCAGGGGATACCTACAATGAGCAGTTCTTC. As protein: CASSSPGDTYNEQFF.

This clonotype appeared a few times. CDR3 region: CSALDVDRGRETQYF. The CDR3 DNA reads as TGCAGTGCTTTAGATGTGGACAGGGGGCGGGAGACCCAGTACTTC. The rearrangement links TRBV20-1 to TRBJ2-5, with TRBD1 matching 11 bases. CDR3 length: 15 amino acids. Germline loops: CDR1 DFQATT, CDR2 SNEGSKA (reference sequence). V lost 5 bases and J lost 5; bases outside the gene matches: 10.

This clonotype was detected a few times. The chain links TRBV6-1 to TRBJ1-2; a possible D gene is TRBD1 (5 bases). V was clipped by 1 base and J by 1 base, with 10 bases between them. The germline V gene encodes CDR1 MNHNS and CDR2 SASEGT. The CDR3 sequence is 15 residues long. The DNA of the CDR3 is TGTGCCAGCAGTGAAGGCGGGACCGTTAACTATGGCTACACCTTC. This encodes CASSEGGTVNYGYTF.

The rearrangement uses TRBV28 and TRBJ1-1, with 8 bases identical to TRBD1. This CDR3 contains 18 residues. CDR1 MDHEN and CDR2 SYDVKM come from the germline V gene. The V segment lost 4 bases and the J segment 3 bases; nucleotides outside the gene matches: 16. The CDR3 DNA is TGTGCCAGCAGTTATGATTGGACAGGGACTAGTAGGTACACTGAAGCTTTCTTT. It translates to CASSYDWTGTSRYTEAFF.

This sequence joins TRBV28 and TRBJ1-1, with 9 bases that match TRBD1. CDR3 length: 13 residues. The V and J ends lost 10 bases and 1 base, in that order; junction bases with no gene match: 4. Germline CDR1 MDHEN, CDR2 SYDVKM. CDR3 in DNA: TGTGCCATCCAACAGGGGGCGAACACTGAAGCTTTCTTT. Amino acids: CAIQQGANTEAFF.

This clonotype has just a few counts. The gene calls are TRBV7-2 and TRBJ1-2; 10 nucleotides agree with TRBD1. Germline CDR1 and CDR2: SGHTA and FQGNSA. The V gene end was trimmed by 6 bases and the J gene end by 2 bases; junction bases not matched to a gene: 6. The CDR3 has 15 residues. The CDR3 sequence: CASRQTGQGNYGYTF. The CDR3 DNA reads as TGTGCCAGCAGACAGACGGGACAGGGGAACTATGGCTACACCTTC.